A single sample is the source of the 32 T cell receptor beta chains below, sequenced in a study of shared clonotypes between healthy human individuals. TCRdb keeps only in-frame clones here, not all; method: immunoSEQ multiplex PCR. Of about 2 million clones detected, around 96% appear once; the ten largest clones hold 1.1%. CD45RO negativity and positive selection for CCR7 defined naive CD8 cells, a population that excluded terminally differentiated effector memory CD45RA+ cells. Source material: naive CD8+ T cells sorted from blood. These receptors were obtained from a man in his late teens or twenties in good health.

This chain uses TRBV29-1 with TRBJ2-7; D gene ambiguous. This CDR3 has 11 residues. The ends were cut back, 4 bases at V and 7 bases at J, with 11 bases in the middle. Germline values: CDR1 SQVTM, CDR2 ANQGSEA. The CDR3 loop is CSVVSLREQYF. The CDR3 DNA sequence: TGCAGCGTTGTGTCCTTGAGGGAGCAGTACTTC.

The rearrangement links TRBV9 to TRBJ2-7; 9 nucleotides line up with TRBD2. CDR1 is SGDLS, CDR2 YYNGEE, per germline. Trimming at V came to 3 bases and at J to 6 bases, leaving 10 bases not matched to a gene. There are 15 residues in the CDR3. This CDR3 is CASSAGTSRWGEQYF. Written as DNA, the CDR3 is TGTGCCAGCAGCGCGGGGACTAGCAGATGGGGCGAGCAGTACTTC.

This chain links TRBV4-3 with TRBJ1-2; D unclear. Germline loops: CDR1 LGHNA, CDR2 YSLEER. The CDR3 contains 16 residues. Trimming shortened V by 0 bases and J by 1 base, and 12 bases separated the two germline ends. The CDR3 nucleotides read TGCGCCAGCAGCCAAGAAGGCGAGAACCTTAACTATGGCTACACCTTC. Translated: CASSQEGENLNYGYTF.

J is TRBJ2-2 and V is TRBV5-6; TRBD1 matches at 8 bases. Germline CDR1 is SGHDT and CDR2 is YYEEEE. CDR3 size: 17 residues. Trimming at V came to 6 bases and at J to 3 bases, leaving 13 bases not matched to a gene. Here the CDR3 reads CASTSGGAVGDTGELFF. CDR3 sequence (DNA): TGTGCCAGCACCTCAGGGGGCGCCGTAGGGGACACCGGGGAGCTGTTTTTT.

The chain recombines TRBV27 with TRBJ1-2; the D gene is possibly TRBD1 (5 bases). This CDR3 spans 13 amino acids. The V end lost 7 bases, the J end lost 4 bases, and 13 bases lay between the germline ends. Germline assignment: CDR1 MNHEY and CDR2 SMNVEV (reference sequence). CDR3 protein: CASKGDQGYGYTF. The CDR3 nucleotides are TGTGCCAGCAAGGGCGACCAGGGCTATGGCTACACCTTC.

This chain links TRBV27 with TRBJ1-2; 7 nucleotides align to TRBD1. Trimming cost V 4 bases and J 3 bases; bases outside gene matches: 5. Germline CDR1 MNHEY, CDR2 SMNVEV (reference sequence). The CDR3 length is 14 residues. CDR3 DNA: TGTGCCAGCAGTTACTCCGGGACAGACTATGGCTACACCTTC. Protein sequence: CASSYSGTDYGYTF.

The rearrangement uses TRBV9 and TRBJ1-1; TRBD1 aligns across 7 bases. The trim removed 3 bases at V and 10 bases at J, leaving 15 bases unmatched. This CDR3 is built from 15 residues. The germline gives CDR1 SGDLS, CDR2 YYNGEE. CDR3 sequence reads: CASSADTGALRGAFF. CDR3 DNA sequence: TGTGCCAGCAGCGCCGACACAGGGGCCCTTCGCGGAGCTTTCTTT.

The chain is built from TRBV11-2 and TRBJ2-5; D uncertain. The CDR3 runs 14 residues. V gave up 4 bases and J gave up 5 bases, with 14 bases separating them. The germline V gene encodes CDR1 SGHAT and CDR2 FQNNGV. In DNA, the CDR3 is TGTGCCAGCAGCTCCCGGCCCGACTCCGAGACCCAGTACTTC. Translating gives CASSSRPDSETQYF.

The chain couples TRBV4-1 to TRBJ2-7, with 10 bases that match TRBD1. The length of the CDR3 is 19 residues. V was clipped by 2 bases and J by 3 bases; unmatched bases: 16. CDR1 is MGHRA, CDR2 YSYEKL, per germline. The chain's CDR3 is CASSQLRDIRDRGFYEQYF. The CDR3 DNA sequence: TGCGCCAGCAGCCAACTTCGAGACATCCGGGACAGGGGATTCTACGAGCAGTACTTC.

The J gene is TRBJ1-2, the V gene TRBV29-1; D gene uncertain. The CDR3 consists of 15 residues. Per the germline V gene, CDR1 is SQVTM and CDR2 is ANQGSEA. Trimming pared 0 bases from V and 0 bases from J, leaving 11 bases between. The chain's CDR3 is CSVEDLAGANYGYTF. CDR3 in DNA: TGCAGCGTTGAAGATCTTGCGGGAGCTAACTATGGCTACACCTTC.

The chain links TRBV15 to TRBJ2-5; D is possibly TRBD1 (5 bases). This CDR3 has 13 residues. Germline V gene data show CDR1 as LNHNV and CDR2 as YYDKDF (reference sequence). Trimming left V 8 bases short and J 0 bases short, with 10 bases between. CDR3: CATQKGDQETQYF. The DNA of the CDR3 is TGTGCCACCCAAAAAGGGGACCAAGAGACCCAGTACTTC.

The genes are TRBV9 and TRBJ2-3; 8 nucleotides align to TRBD2. The germline V gene has CDR1 SGDLS and CDR2 YYNGEE. V gave up 3 bases and J gave up 2 bases; unmatched junction bases: 17. This CDR3 comprises 19 residues. The CDR3 region is CASSDRSRGAHMDTDTQYF. The CDR3 region has the DNA TGTGCCAGCAGCGATAGGTCGCGGGGGGCCCACATGGACACAGATACGCAGTATTTT.

The rearrangement joins TRBV5-4 to TRBJ2-1, with 8 bases identical to TRBD2. The germline gives CDR1 SGHNT, CDR2 YYREEE (reference sequence). Germline trimming cut 0 bases from V and 6 bases from J; bases unmatched to any gene: 2. This CDR3 is built from 14 residues. CDR3 amino acids: CASSLGTSFNEQFF. The CDR3 DNA is TGTGCCAGCAGCTTGGGGACTAGCTTCAATGAGCAGTTCTTC.

V is TRBV27 and J is TRBJ2-7; 10 nucleotides align to TRBD2. CDR3 length equals 15 residues. The V gene's germline CDR1 is MNHEY and CDR2 SMNVEV (reference sequence). The V gene end was trimmed by 6 bases and the J gene end by 3 bases; junction bases not matched to a gene: 8. The CDR3 nucleotides read TGTGCCAGCAGCCCCGGACTAGCGGTTGTCTACGAGCAGTACTTC. Protein: CASSPGLAVVYEQYF.

This sequence joins TRBV27 and TRBJ2-2, with D perhaps TRBD1 or TRBD2 (6 bases each). The CDR3 consists of 14 residues. Trimming removed 3 bases from V and 7 bases from J, with 12 bases in between. Germline CDR1 reads MNHEY; CDR2 reads SMNVEV (reference sequence). CDR3 loop: CASSFWGASGELFF. Written as DNA, the CDR3 is TGTGCCAGCAGTTTTTGGGGGGCTAGCGGGGAGCTGTTTTTT.

The CDR3 DNA reads TGTGCCATTTCGGGGGCAGTAGCAGATACGCAGTATTTT. Translation gives CAISGAVADTQYF. The genes are TRBV10-3 and TRBJ2-3, with D possibly called TRBD1 or TRBD2 (6 bases each). Germline V CDR1 and CDR2: ENHRY, SYGVKD. The CDR3 consists of 13 residues. Trimming took 9 bases from V and 4 from J, leaving 14 bases between them.

The V call is TRBV7-2, the J call TRBJ2-7; perhaps TRBD1 as D (6 bases). This CDR3 is built from 15 residues. Germline loops: CDR1 SGHTA, CDR2 FQGNSA. Between the trimmed V and J ends, which lost 2 bases and 1 base, there was a span of 12 bases. The CDR3 here is CASSLRGGYSYEQYF. CDR3 in DNA: TGTGCCAGCAGCTTAAGAGGGGGATATTCCTACGAGCAGTACTTC.

The chain recombines TRBV5-3 with TRBJ2-3; 7 bases map to TRBD2. TRBV5-3 is classed as an ORF, of uncertain function. The CDR3 spans 17 residues. V shed 6 bases and J 1 base; nucleotides not matched to a gene: 14. Here the CDR3 DNA reads TGTGCCAGAACCCGGGTGTGGGAGGGCCTTGGCACAGATACGCAGTATTTT. Amino acids: CARTRVWEGLGTDTQYF.

The chain is built from TRBV7-9 and TRBJ2-7; 7 bases map to TRBD1. The V segment lost 4 bases and the J segment 7 bases; nucleotides outside the gene matches: 10. This CDR3 region has 14 residues. Germline CDR1 SEHNR, CDR2 FQNEAQ (reference sequence). The DNA for the CDR3 is TGTGCCAGCAGCTCCCCGACAGGGACGGGGGAGCAGTACTTC. It encodes CASSSPTGTGEQYF.

The rearrangement joins TRBV2 to TRBJ1-2; D is possibly TRBD1 (5 bases). CDR1 and CDR2 (germline): SNHLY, FYNNEI. V gave up 3 bases and J gave up 3 bases, with 11 bases separating them. CDR3 length: 14 residues. CDR3: CASSDTGPYYGYTF. CDR3 DNA sequence: TGTGCCAGCAGTGACACAGGACCCTACTATGGCTACACCTTC.

The chain combines TRBV4-3 with TRBJ2-7; tentatively, D is TRBD1 (6 bases). V lost 2 bases and J 3 bases, leaving 14 bases between the germline ends. Germline loops: CDR1 LGHNA, CDR2 YSLEER. CDR3 length: 15 residues. In nucleotides, the CDR3 is TGCGCCAGCAGCCAATCTATGTGGGGGCACTACGAGCAGTACTTC. Translation gives CASSQSMWGHYEQYF.

The chain couples TRBV10-2 to TRBJ2-7; 9 bases are shared with TRBD1. The V segment lost 10 bases and the J segment 4 bases; nucleotides outside the gene matches: 8. This CDR3 spans 13 amino acids. CDR1 and CDR2 (germline): WSHSY, SAAADI. This CDR3 is CATTGQGLYEQYF. The CDR3 DNA follows: TGCGCCACGACGGGACAGGGTTTGTACGAGCAGTACTTC.

The rearrangement links TRBV27 to TRBJ1-2, with 7 bases lining up with TRBD1. The CDR3 extends over 14 amino acids. From germline, CDR1 is MNHEY and CDR2 SMNVEV (reference sequence). J was trimmed by 6 bases and V by 5 bases; bases with no gene match: 9. This chain's CDR3 is CASSIVQGGNGYTF. The CDR3 nucleotides are TGTGCCAGCAGTATCGTGCAGGGGGGTAATGGCTACACCTTC.

This sequence joins TRBV27 and TRBJ1-2; TRBD1 agrees at 9 bases. The CDR3 contains 18 residues. Germline values: CDR1 MNHEY, CDR2 SMNVEV (reference sequence). Germline trimming cut 3 bases from V and 3 bases from J; bases unmatched to any gene: 14. CDR3 in DNA: TGTGCCAGCAGTTTGACCTTCCCTGGGGACAGGGCGGACTATGGCTACACCTTC. It translates to CASSLTFPGDRADYGYTF.

The V gene is TRBV15, the J gene TRBJ2-2; D is possibly TRBD2 (6 bases). In germline, CDR1 is LNHNV, CDR2 YYDKDF (reference sequence). Trimming took 5 bases from V and 4 from J, leaving 17 bases between them. The CDR3 runs 16 residues. The CDR3 DNA follows: TGTGCCACCAGCGGTCCATGGGGTAGCGGCACCGGGGAGCTGTTTTTT. Translating gives CATSGPWGSGTGELFF.

In its sample, this clone was seen a few times. The chain is built from TRBV11-2 and TRBJ1-6; 8 bases map to TRBD1. The CDR3 consists of 11 residues. J was trimmed by 14 bases and V by 5 bases; bases with no gene match: 2. Per the germline V gene, CDR1 is SGHAT and CDR2 is FQNNGV. The CDR3 region is CASSQGASLHF. CDR3 nucleotides: TGTGCCAGCAGCCAGGGGGCATCCCTCCACTTT.

For this clone: The sample has other DNA sequences that encode this CDR3 too. V is TRBV7-8 and J is TRBJ2-5; 9 nucleotides agree with TRBD1. The trim removed 0 bases at V and 5 bases at J, leaving 1 base unmatched. The CDR3 totals 14 residues. Looked up from germline, CDR1 is SGHVS and CDR2 is FQNEAQ. The CDR3 nucleotides read TGTGCCAGCAGCTTAGCGACAGGGGGTGAGACCCAGTACTTC. It yields the protein CASSLATGGETQYF.

The rearrangement uses TRBV9 and TRBJ2-7; either TRBD1 or TRBD2 may fit D (5 bases each). V lost 0 bases and J lost 3, with 13 bases in between. This CDR3 is 15 amino acids long. Looked up from germline, CDR1 is SGDLS and CDR2 is YYNGEE. CDR3 nucleotides: TGTGCCAGCAGCGTAGGGGACGGGATGGTCTACGAGCAGTACTTC. Encoded protein: CASSVGDGMVYEQYF.

The chain uses TRBV5-6 and TRBJ2-7, with 8 bases lining up with TRBD1. The ends lost 2 bases at V and 7 bases at J; junction bases unmatched: 11. The CDR3 covers 15 residues. Germline V gene sequence: CDR1 SGHDT, CDR2 YYEEEE. DNA for the CDR3: TGTGCCAGCAGCTTTGCAGGGGGCCCTCTCGGGGAGCAGTACTTC. This codes for CASSFAGGPLGEQYF.

The chain employs TRBV4-2 and TRBJ2-1, with D perhaps TRBD2 (5 bases). V dropped 1 base and J dropped 6 bases, with 10 bases sitting between them. CDR3 length: 14 amino acids. Germline V gene sequence: CDR1 LGHNA, CDR2 YNFKEQ. The DNA for the CDR3 is TGTGCCAGCAGCCAAGCCCGCCTAGCCAATGAGCAGTTCTTC. Translation gives CASSQARLANEQFF.

The chain couples TRBV18 to TRBJ2-7, with D perhaps TRBD1 or TRBD2 (5 bases each). Germline V lookup: CDR1 KGHSH, CDR2 LQKENI. Trimming cost V 6 bases and J 7 bases, with 22 bases left between them. The CDR3 extends over 15 amino acids. The CDR3 DNA follows: TGTGCCAGCTCGTATGATCCCCGGGAAGGGGAAGAGCAGTACTTC. Translating it yields CASSYDPREGEEQYF.

This chain links TRBV27 with TRBJ2-2, with no clear D. V shed 3 bases and J shed 1 base, with 6 bases lying between them. Germline V gene data show CDR1 as MNHEY and CDR2 as SMNVEV (reference sequence). This CDR3 has 14 amino acids. Here the CDR3 DNA reads TGTGCCAGCAGTTTGAGACTGAACACCGGGGAGCTGTTTTTT. It specifies CASSLRLNTGELFF.